Listed here is a single T cell receptor beta chain. This sample is drawn from a study of blood T cell repertoires in COVID-19. In the study overall: Spain, Italy and the United States supplied samples that represented acute and convalescent COVID-19. The cDNA or gDNA used as material had been derived from T cells, B-cell-depleted T cells, or PBMCs.

The CDR3 has 14 amino acids. The germline CDR1 and CDR2 sequences are LNHNV and YYDKDF (reference sequence). Trimming removed 1 base from V and 8 bases from J, with 14 bases in between. Per the authors' pipeline: Amplified reference gene primers provided the basis for estimating nucleated cell counts. Data came from immunoSEQ multiplex PCR; TCRdb stores just in-frame clones and leaves some out. That table is the source of V, J and clone size, and D and trimming were worked out from the DNA. The sample has roughly 32,000 clones, about 74% seen once; the top ten hold about a sixth. The TCR sequence derives from a human donor in a cohort sampled during active COVID-19. The chain combines TRBV15 with TRBJ1-2; D possibly corresponds to TRBD1 (5 bases). The sequenced sample was peripheral blood. CDR3 coding DNA: TGTGCCACCAGCAGAGCTCAGGGAATGAAAGGCTACACCTTC. As protein: CATSRAQGMKGYTF.